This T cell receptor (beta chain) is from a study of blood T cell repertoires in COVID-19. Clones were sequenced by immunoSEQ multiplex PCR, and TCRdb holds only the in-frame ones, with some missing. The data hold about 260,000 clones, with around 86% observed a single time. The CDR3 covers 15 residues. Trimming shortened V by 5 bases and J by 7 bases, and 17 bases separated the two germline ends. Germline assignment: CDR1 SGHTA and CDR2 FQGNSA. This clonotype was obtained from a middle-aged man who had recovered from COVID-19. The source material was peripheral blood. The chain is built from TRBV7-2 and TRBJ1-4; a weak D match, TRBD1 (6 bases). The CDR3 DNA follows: TGTGCCAGCAGCCAGAAGGCAGGGGCTGGTGAAAAACTGTTTTTT. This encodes CASSQKAGAGEKLFF.